Listed below are T cell receptor beta chains from one sample, sequenced in a study of blood T cell repertoires in COVID-19. TCRdb keeps only in-frame clones here, not all; method: immunoSEQ multiplex PCR. The data show a few hundred thousand clones, 86% seen once. Sequencing used peripheral blood. The source of these receptors is a woman aged 25-40 years with active or convalescent COVID-19. CDR3s include the opening cysteine and the closing phenylalanine or tryptophan. A D gene is named only where the DNA matches it firmly. Not every row has a clone size; where given, it reads once, few, many or a size class.

j_call,clone_size,d_call,v_call,cdr3_nt,cdr3_aa
TRBJ1-2,.,.,TRBV18,TGTGCCAGCTCACCATCAGGGGCGAGCTATGGCTACACCTTC,CASSPSGASYGYTF
TRBJ2-7,.,.,TRBV7-2,TGTGCCAGCAGCTTAGGGGATGGAGGCTACGAGCAGTACTTC,CASSLGDGGYEQYF
TRBJ1-1,.,.,TRBV19,TGTGCCAGTAGTGCCACAGTTTTGAACACTGAAGCTTTCTTT,CASSATVLNTEAFF
TRBJ2-2,.,TRBD1,TRBV6-6,TGTGCCAGCAGCGAAAGGGGACAGGCGAACACCGGGGAGCTGTTTTTT,CASSERGQANTGELFF
TRBJ2-3,.,TRBD2,TRBV7-2,TGTGCCAGCAGCTTAGCGCGGGCGGGGGGAACAGATACGCAGTATTTT,CASSLARAGGTDTQYF
TRBJ2-3,.,.,TRBV10-3,TGTGCCATCACGGAGGGGGGGGGCTCGACGCAGTATTTT,CAITEGGGSTQYF
TRBJ2-7,.,TRBD2,TRBV2,TGTGCCAGCACTTCGGGACTAGTTGCGGACTTC,CASTSGLVADF
TRBJ2-3,.,.,TRBV5-6,TGTGCCAGCAGCACGAGAGCGGGCCGGGATACGCAGTATTTT,CASSTRAGRDTQYF
TRBJ2-7,.,TRBD2,TRBV5-1,TGCGCCAGCAGCTTGGCGCTGGGGGGGAACTACGAGCAGTACTTC,CASSLALGGNYEQYF
TRBJ1-2,.,TRBD1,TRBV7-8,TGTGCCAGCAGCTCCCCGGGACAGGGTAACTATGGCTACACCTTC,CASSSPGQGNYGYTF
TRBJ1-1,few,.,TRBV7-9,TGTGCCAGCAGCTTAGATCAGGGGTGGACTGAAGCTTTCTTT,CASSLDQGWTEAFF
TRBJ1-3,.,.,TRBV14,TGTGCCAGCAGTCGATTTACCGACAGCAGGGCTGGAAACACCATATATTTT,CASSRFTDSRAGNTIYF
TRBJ2-3,.,.,TRBV5-1,TGCGCCAGCAGCTTGGTCCAAGTGGGCGTAAATACGCAGTATTTT,CASSLVQVGVNTQYF
TRBJ2-5,.,.,TRBV9,TGTGCCAGCAGCCTGAGCCTACAAGAGACCCAGTACTTC,CASSLSLQETQYF
TRBJ2-3,.,.,TRBV5-1,TGCGCCAGCAGCTTAGGAGCGGGCCCTAGCACAGATACGCAGTATTTT,CASSLGAGPSTDTQYF
TRBJ2-1,.,TRBD1,TRBV7-8,TGTGCCAGCAGCTACAGCCGGGACAGGGACTACAATGAGCAGTTCTTC,CASSYSRDRDYNEQFF